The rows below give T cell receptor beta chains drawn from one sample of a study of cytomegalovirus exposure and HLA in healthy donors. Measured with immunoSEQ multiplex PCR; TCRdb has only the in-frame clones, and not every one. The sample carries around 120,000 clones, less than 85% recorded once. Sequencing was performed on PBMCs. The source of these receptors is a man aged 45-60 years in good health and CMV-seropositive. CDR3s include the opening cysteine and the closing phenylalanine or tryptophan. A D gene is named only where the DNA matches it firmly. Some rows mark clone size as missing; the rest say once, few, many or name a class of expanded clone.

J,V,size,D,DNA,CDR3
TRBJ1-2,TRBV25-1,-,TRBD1,TGTGCCAGCAGTGAGTGGGACAGGCATTATTATGGCTACACCTTC,CASSEWDRHYYGYTF
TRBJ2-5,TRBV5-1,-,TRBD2,TGCGCCAGCAGCATCCGAGGACTAGCGGGAGCAGGAGAGCAGTACTTC,CASSIRGLAGAGEQYF
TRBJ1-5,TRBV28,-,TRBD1,TGTGCCAGCAAGTCCTTTAACAGGGGGTATAGCAATCAGCCCCAGCATTTT,CASKSFNRGYSNQPQHF
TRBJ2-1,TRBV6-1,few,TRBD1,TGTGCCAGCAGTGAACGGTGGACAGGGGTCAATGAGCAGTTCTTC,CASSERWTGVNEQFF
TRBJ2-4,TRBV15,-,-,TGTGCCACCAGCGGAACTCGAGGCGGCCTGTTAAATCTAGCCAAAAACATTCAGTACTTC,CATSGTRGGLLNLAKNIQYF
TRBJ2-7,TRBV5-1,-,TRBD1,TGCGCCAGCAGCTCGACAGGGCCGGCCTACGAGCAGTACTTC,CASSSTGPAYEQYF
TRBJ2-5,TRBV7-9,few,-,TGTGCCAGCAGCCAACAGGGCGGGGGAGAGACCCAGTACTTC,CASSQQGGGETQYF
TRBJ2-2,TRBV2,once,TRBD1,TGTGCCAGCCGTATGGCAGGGGGCTACACCGGGGAGCTGTTTTTT,CASRMAGGYTGELFF
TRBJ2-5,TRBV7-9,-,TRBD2,TGTGCCAGCAGCTTAGGCTGGCGGGAGGGCCAATGGGAGACCCAGTACTTC,CASSLGWREGQWETQYF
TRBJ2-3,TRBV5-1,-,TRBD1,TGCGCCAGCAGCTCCCAGGTTCCGGGACAGGTCACAGATACGCAGTATTTT,CASSSQVPGQVTDTQYF
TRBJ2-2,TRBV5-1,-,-,TGCGCCAGCAGCTTGGGGACACCGAACACCGGGGAGCTGTTTTTT,CASSLGTPNTGELFF
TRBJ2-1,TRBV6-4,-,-,TGTGCCAGCAGTGCTAATGCCAACAATGAGCAGTTCTTC,CASSANANNEQFF
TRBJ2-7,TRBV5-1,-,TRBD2,TGCGCCAGCAGCTCTCCCCTAGCGGGAGGGATGGCCTACGAGCAGTACTTC,CASSSPLAGGMAYEQYF
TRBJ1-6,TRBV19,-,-,TGTGCCAGTAAGGAAGGAGTAAGCTCCTATAATTCACCCCTCCACTTT,CASKEGVSSYNSPLHF
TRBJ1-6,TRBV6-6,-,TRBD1,TGTGCCAGCAGGTCCGGGACAGGGCATTCACCCCTCCACTTT,CASRSGTGHSPLHF
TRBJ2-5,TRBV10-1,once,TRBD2,TGCGCCAGTACGAGCGGGGCCGACCAAGAGACCCAGTACTTC,CASTSGADQETQYF
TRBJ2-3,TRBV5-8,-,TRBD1,TGTGCCAGCAGCTTGGATACCAGGGGGCGAGGAGATACGCAGTATTTT,CASSLDTRGRGDTQYF
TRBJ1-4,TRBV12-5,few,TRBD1,TGTGCTAGTGGTTTGGACCGGGACAGGGGGCAATTTGGCGAAAAACTGTTTTTT,CASGLDRDRGQFGEKLFF
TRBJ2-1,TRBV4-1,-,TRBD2,TGCGCCAGCACGGAACGGACTAGCGGTTACAATGAGCAGTTCTTC,CASTERTSGYNEQFF
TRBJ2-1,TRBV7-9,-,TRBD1,TGTGCCAGCAGCCTAATAGGGGGCGCGATCCATGAGCAGTTCTTC,CASSLIGGAIHEQFF
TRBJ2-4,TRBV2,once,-,TGTGCCAGCAGTGGAGTATCGCCGGGGGAGTACTTC,CASSGVSPGEYF
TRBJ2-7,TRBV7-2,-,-,TGTGCCAGCAGCTTAGTTACTTCTAGCGACGAGCAGTACTTC,CASSLVTSSDEQYF
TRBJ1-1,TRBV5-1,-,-,TGCGCCAGCAGCACTCAACGAGAGACTGAAGCTTTCTTT,CASSTQRETEAFF
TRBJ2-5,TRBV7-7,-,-,TGTGCTAGCAGCTCGGGAGAGACCCAGTACTTC,CASSSGETQYF
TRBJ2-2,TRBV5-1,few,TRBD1,TGCGCCAGCAGCAGGGACAGGGTTACGAACACCGGGGAGCTGTTTTTT,CASSRDRVTNTGELFF
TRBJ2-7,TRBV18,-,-,TGTGCCAGCTCACCAAATAAGGGGAACGAGCAGTACTTC,CASSPNKGNEQYF
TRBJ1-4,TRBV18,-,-,TGTGCCAGCTCACCGCCAGGGAGGCGAACTAATGAAAAACTGTTTTTT,CASSPPGRRTNEKLFF
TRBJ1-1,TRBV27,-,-,TGTGCCAGCAGTTTAAGCGGACGGCCTAACACTGAAGCTTTCTTT,CASSLSGRPNTEAFF
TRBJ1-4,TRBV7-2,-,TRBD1,TGTGCCAGCAGCTTACTCCGCAGGGGGGCTAATGAAAAACTGTTTTTT,CASSLLRRGANEKLFF
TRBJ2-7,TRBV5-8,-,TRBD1,TGTGCCAGCAGCTATGAGACAGGGGCTGCCTACGAGCAGTACTTC,CASSYETGAAYEQYF
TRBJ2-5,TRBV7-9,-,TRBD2,TGTGCCAGCAGCCCGACTAGCCCCCAAGAGACCCAGTACTTC,CASSPTSPQETQYF
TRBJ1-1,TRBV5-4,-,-,TGTGCCAGCAGCCTGGGTACCGGGGTGAACACTGAAGCTTTCTTT,CASSLGTGVNTEAFF
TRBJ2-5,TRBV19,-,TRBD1,TGTGCCTGCGGGACAGGGGGCTTGGTGGAGACCCAGTACTTC,CACGTGGLVETQYF
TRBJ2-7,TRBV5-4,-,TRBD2,TGTGCCAGCAGCCATGGGACTAGCGCTACCTACGAGCAGTACTTC,CASSHGTSATYEQYF
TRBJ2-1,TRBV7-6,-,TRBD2,TGTGCCAGCAGCCCGACTAGCCTCCACAATGAGCAGTTCTTC,CASSPTSLHNEQFF
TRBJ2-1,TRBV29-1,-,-,TGCAGCGTCGTTTCTAGCAGGAGCTCCTACAATGAGCAGTTCTTC,CSVVSSRSSYNEQFF
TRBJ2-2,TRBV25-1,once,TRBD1,TGTGCCAGCAGTCCTTACAGGGGGCTTTCGCCCGGGGAGCTGTTTTTT,CASSPYRGLSPGELFF
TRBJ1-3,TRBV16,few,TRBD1,TGTGCCAGCAGCTCCACTCCGGGACAGGGGGCGAACACCATATATTTT,CASSSTPGQGANTIYF
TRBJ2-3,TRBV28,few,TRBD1,TGTGCCAGCAGTTTTTCCCCGGGACAGGGCACAGATACGCAGTATTTT,CASSFSPGQGTDTQYF
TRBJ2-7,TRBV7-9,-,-,TGTGCCAGCAGCTTAGGGGCGTACGAGCAGTACTTC,CASSLGAYEQYF
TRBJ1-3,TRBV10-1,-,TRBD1,TGCGCCAGCAGCTCAGGGGGCGATGGGGACACCATATATTTT,CASSSGGDGDTIYF
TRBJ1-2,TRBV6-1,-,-,TGTGCCAGCAGTGAAGGATTCCCAGGGACTTGGCGCTATGGCTACACCTTC,CASSEGFPGTWRYGYTF
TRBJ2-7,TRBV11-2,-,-,TGTGCCAGCAGCTTAGGGGCCGCCTACGAGCAGTACTTC,CASSLGAAYEQYF
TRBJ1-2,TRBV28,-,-,TGTGCCAGCAGTTTGCCAGCTAACTATGGCTACACCTTC,CASSLPANYGYTF
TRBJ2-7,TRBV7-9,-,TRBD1,TGTGCCAGCAGCGACGCACACGGGACAGACAACTACGAGCAGTACTTC,CASSDAHGTDNYEQYF
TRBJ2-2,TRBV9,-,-,TGTGCCAGCACCCCCACCCCGGGGAAGCTCGCCGGGGAGCTGTTTTTT,CASTPTPGKLAGELFF
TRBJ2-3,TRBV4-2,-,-,TGTGCCAGCAGAAGAACGGGGGTGCCGCAAGGCACAGATACGCAGTATTTT,CASRRTGVPQGTDTQYF
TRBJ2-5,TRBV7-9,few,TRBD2,TGTGCCAGCAGCTTAGGCGCGACTAGCGGGCAAGAGACCCAGTACTTC,CASSLGATSGQETQYF
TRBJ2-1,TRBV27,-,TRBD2,TGTGCCAGCAGTGCGCGGGGGGCGCATGAGCAGTTCTTC,CASSARGAHEQFF
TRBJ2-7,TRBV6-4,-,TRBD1,TGTGCCAGCAGTGAAGAGGACAGGGGGTCATACGAGCAGTACTTC,CASSEEDRGSYEQYF
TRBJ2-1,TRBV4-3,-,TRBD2,TGCGCCAGCAGCCAAGGTACTAGCGGGGCTGACAATGAGCAGTTCTTC,CASSQGTSGADNEQFF
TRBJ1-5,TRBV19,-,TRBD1,TGTGCCAGTAGTATTCGCCGGACAGGGGGAGGTCAGGCCCAGCATTTT,CASSIRRTGGGQAQHF
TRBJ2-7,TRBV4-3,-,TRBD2,TGCGCCAGCAGCCAAGATCTAGGCCTAGCGGTGAGCTCCTACGAGCAGTACTTC,CASSQDLGLAVSSYEQYF
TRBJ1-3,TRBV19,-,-,TGTGCCAGTAGTACACTCCCGCGGCAGGGGTTCTCTGGAAACACCATATATTTT,CASSTLPRQGFSGNTIYF
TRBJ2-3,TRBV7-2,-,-,TGTGCCAGCAGCTTAGGGGGCGTTGTCGATACGCAGTATTTT,CASSLGGVVDTQYF
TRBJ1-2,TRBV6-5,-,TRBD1,TGTGCCAGCAGTTACCTTGACAGGGGACTTGGCTACACCTTC,CASSYLDRGLGYTF
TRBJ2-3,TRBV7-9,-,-,TGTGCCAGCAGCGGAGCAGGACAGACAGATACGCAGTATTTT,CASSGAGQTDTQYF